This T cell receptor (beta chain) was recorded in a study of T cell responses to AZD1222 COVID-19 vaccine. Notes on the study in general: Two doses of AZD1222 preceded a rise in Spike-specific TCR breadth and depth. Vaccine-associated CD4 TCRs ranged over spike, dominating at 160-218 and 743-854.

On this clone itself: Its specificity is unknown.

Germline V gene data show CDR1 as MNHEY and CDR2 as SVGAGI. The CDR3 sequence is 14 residues long. V trimming: 6 bases; J trimming: 6 bases; junction bases outside the gene matches: 8. Measured with immunoSEQ multiplex PCR; TCRdb has only the in-frame clones, and not every one. The sample lists some 200,000 clones; 90% to 95% were seen once. The rearrangement links TRBV6-5 to TRBJ1-2; 9 bases fit TRBD1. Source: peripheral blood, taken 28 days after the second AZD1222 dose. The sequence was collected from an adult who received the AZD1222 COVID-19 vaccine. CDR3 in DNA: TGTGCCAGCAGCTCTCGGACAGGGGCTCATGGCTACACCTTC. Its translation: CASSSRTGAHGYTF.